This T cell receptor (beta chain) originates from a study of T cells in tuberculosis. The CDR3 is 13 amino acids. V lost 4 bases, J lost 6 bases, and 2 bases stayed unmatched. Germline CDR1 is MNHEY and CDR2 is SMNVEV (reference sequence). Repertoires were generated with immunoSEQ multiplex PCR, while TCRdb's copy carries only in-frame clones and drops some. The sample includes approximately 88,000 clones, approximately 91% seen only once; the top ten take approximately 2%. Sorting used thawed, overnight-rested PBMC stained with anti-CD3, a viability dye and GMM-loaded CD1B tetramer. The CD1B tetramers carried C32 glucose monomycolate purified from Rhodococcus equi.

Sequencing was carried out using CD1b-GMM tetramer-negative cells sorted from PBMCs. The chain joins TRBV27 to TRBJ1-2, with 10 bases aligning to TRBD1. The TCR originated in an adult woman with latent tuberculosis. The CDR3 reads CASSYGTGDGYTF. CDR3 nucleotide sequence: TGTGCCAGCAGTTACGGGACAGGGGATGGCTACACCTTC.